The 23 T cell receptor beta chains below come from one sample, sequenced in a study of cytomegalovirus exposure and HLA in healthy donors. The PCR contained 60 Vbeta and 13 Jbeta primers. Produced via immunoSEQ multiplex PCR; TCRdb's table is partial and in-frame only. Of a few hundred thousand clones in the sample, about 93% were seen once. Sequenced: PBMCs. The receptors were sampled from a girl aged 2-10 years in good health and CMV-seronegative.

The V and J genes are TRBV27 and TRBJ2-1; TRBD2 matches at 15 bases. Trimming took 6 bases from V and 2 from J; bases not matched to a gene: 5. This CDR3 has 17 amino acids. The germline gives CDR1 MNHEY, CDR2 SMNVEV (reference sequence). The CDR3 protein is CASRRTSGRVAYNEQFF. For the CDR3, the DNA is TGTGCCAGCAGACGGACTAGCGGGAGGGTTGCCTACAATGAGCAGTTCTTC.

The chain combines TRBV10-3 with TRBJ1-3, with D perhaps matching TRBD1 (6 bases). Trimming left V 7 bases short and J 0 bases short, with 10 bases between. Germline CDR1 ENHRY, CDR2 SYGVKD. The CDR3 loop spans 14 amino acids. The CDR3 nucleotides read TGTGCCATCAAAGACAGGCCCTCTGGAAACACCATATATTTT. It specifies CAIKDRPSGNTIYF.

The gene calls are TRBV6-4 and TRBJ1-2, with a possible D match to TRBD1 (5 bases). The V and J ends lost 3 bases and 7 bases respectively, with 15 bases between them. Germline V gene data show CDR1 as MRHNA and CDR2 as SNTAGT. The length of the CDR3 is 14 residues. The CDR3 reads CASSESSGGTGYTF. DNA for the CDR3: TGTGCCAGCAGTGAGTCTTCCGGGGGGACTGGCTACACCTTC.

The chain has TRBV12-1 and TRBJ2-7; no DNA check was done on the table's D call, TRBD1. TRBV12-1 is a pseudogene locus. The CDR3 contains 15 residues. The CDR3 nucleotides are TGTGCCAGCAGCTGCAGACAGGGGAGCTCCTACGAGCAGTACTTC. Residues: CASSCRQGSSYEQYF.

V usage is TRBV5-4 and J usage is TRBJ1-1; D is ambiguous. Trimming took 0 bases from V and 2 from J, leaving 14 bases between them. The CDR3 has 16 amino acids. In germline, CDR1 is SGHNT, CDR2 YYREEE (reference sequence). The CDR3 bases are TGTGCCAGCAGCTTGGGTAATGTCCTCCCCAACACTGAAGCTTTCTTT. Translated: CASSLGNVLPNTEAFF.

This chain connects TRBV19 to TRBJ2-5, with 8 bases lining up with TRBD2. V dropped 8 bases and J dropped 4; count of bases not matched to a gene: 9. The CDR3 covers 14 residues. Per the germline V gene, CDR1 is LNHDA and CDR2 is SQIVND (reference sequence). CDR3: CASSEGLAIETQYF. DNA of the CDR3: TGTGCCAGTTCCGAAGGACTAGCAATAGAGACCCAGTACTTC.

The DNA of the CDR3 is TGTGCCAGCAGCCCCCAGGGGGCAGCATACTCCTACGAGCAGTACTTC. Protein product: CASSPQGAAYSYEQYF. This chain uses TRBV7-2 with TRBJ2-7; 8 nucleotides line up with TRBD1. The junction had 9 bases not matched to a gene; V was cut back by 5 bases and J by 0 bases. This CDR3 spans 16 amino acids. Germline V gene data show CDR1 as SGHTA and CDR2 as FQGNSA.

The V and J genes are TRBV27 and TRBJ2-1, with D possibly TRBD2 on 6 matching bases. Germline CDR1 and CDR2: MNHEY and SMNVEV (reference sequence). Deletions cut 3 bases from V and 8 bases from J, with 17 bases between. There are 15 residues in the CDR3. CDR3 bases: TGTGCCAGCAGTTTTACGGGAGAGGCGTGGGATGAGCAGTTCTTC. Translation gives CASSFTGEAWDEQFF.

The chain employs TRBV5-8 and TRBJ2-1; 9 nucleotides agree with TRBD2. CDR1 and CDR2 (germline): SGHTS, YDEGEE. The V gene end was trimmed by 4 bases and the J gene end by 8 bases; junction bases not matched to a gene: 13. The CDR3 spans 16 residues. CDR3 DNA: TGTGCCAGCAGCAGCATAGCGGGAGCGGGGGTGGATGAGCAGTTCTTC. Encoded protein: CASSSIAGAGVDEQFF. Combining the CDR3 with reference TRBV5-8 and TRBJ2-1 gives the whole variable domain EAGVTQSPTHLIKTRGQQATLRCSPISGHTSVYWYQQALGLGLQFLLWYDEGEERNRGNFPPRFSGRQFPNYSSELNVNALELEDSALYLCASSSIAGAGVDEQFFGPGTRLTVL.

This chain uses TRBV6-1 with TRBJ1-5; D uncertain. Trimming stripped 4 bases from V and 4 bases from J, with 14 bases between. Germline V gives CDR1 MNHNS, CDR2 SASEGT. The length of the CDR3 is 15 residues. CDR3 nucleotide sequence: TGTGCCAGCAGTGTGTTACGGGTGGTGAATCAGCCCCAGCATTTT. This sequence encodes CASSVLRVVNQPQHF.

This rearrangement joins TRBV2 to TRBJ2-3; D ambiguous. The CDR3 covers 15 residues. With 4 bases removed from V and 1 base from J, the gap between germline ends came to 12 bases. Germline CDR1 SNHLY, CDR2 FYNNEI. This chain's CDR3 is CASSVLQVGTDTQYF. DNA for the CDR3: TGTGCCAGCAGTGTCCTCCAGGTCGGCACAGATACGCAGTATTTT.

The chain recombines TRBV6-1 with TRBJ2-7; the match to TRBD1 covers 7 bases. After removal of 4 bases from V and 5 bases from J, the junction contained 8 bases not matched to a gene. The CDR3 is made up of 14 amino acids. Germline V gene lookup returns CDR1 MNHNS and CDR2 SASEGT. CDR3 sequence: CASSGRQGVDEQYF. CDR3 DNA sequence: TGTGCCAGCAGTGGGCGACAGGGAGTTGACGAGCAGTACTTC.

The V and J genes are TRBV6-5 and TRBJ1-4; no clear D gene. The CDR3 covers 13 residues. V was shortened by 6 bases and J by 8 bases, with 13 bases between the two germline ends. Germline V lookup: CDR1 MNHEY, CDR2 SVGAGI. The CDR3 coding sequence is TGTGCCAGCAGGGCTGCGGGCCTGGAAAAACTGTTTTTT. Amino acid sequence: CASRAAGLEKLFF.

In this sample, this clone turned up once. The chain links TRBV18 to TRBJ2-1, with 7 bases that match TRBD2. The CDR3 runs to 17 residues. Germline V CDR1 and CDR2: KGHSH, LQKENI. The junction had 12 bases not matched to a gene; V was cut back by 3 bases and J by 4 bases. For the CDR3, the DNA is TGTGCCAGCTCACCGGATGGACTAGTGGGGGGGTACAATGAGCAGTTCTTC. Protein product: CASSPDGLVGGYNEQFF.

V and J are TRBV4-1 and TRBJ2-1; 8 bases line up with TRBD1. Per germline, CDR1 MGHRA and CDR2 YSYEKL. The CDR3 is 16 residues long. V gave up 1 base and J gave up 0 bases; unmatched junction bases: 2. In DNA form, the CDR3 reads TGCGCCAGCAGCCAAGGGCAGGGGGCCTCCTACAATGAGCAGTTCTTC. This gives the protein CASSQGQGASYNEQFF.

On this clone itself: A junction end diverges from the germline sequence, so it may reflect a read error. CDR3 residues: CASSDRGNQSQHF. The CDR3 DNA reads TGCGCCAGCAGCGACAGGGGCAATCAGTCCCAGCATTTT. This chain links TRBV10-2 with TRBJ1-5; 8 bases line up with TRBD1. The germline CDR1 and CDR2 sequences are WSHSY and SAAADI. The CDR3 runs 13 residues.

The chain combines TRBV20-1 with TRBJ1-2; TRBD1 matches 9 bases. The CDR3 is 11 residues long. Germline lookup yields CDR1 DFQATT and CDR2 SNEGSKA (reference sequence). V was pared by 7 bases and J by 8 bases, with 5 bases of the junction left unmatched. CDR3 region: CSVRTGDGYTF. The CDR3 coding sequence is TGCAGTGTACGGACAGGGGACGGCTACACCTTC.

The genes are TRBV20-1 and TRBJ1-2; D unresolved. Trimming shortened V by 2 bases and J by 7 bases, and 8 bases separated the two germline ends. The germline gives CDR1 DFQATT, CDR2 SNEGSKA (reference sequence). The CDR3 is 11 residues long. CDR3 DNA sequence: TGCAGTGCTAGAAACGTCGGTGGCTACACCTTC. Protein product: CSARNVGGYTF.

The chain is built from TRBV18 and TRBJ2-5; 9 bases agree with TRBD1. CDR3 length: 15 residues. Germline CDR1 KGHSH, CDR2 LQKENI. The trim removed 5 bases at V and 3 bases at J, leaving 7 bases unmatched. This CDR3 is CASSNGQGTKETQYF. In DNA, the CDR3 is TGTGCCAGCTCAAATGGACAGGGGACTAAAGAGACCCAGTACTTC. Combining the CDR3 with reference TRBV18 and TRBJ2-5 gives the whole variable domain NAGVMQNPRHLVRRRGQEARLRCSPMKGHSHVYWYRQLPEEGLKFMVYLQKENIIDESGMPKERFSAEFPKEGPSILRIQQVVRGDSAAYFCASSNGQGTKETQYFGPGTRLLVL.

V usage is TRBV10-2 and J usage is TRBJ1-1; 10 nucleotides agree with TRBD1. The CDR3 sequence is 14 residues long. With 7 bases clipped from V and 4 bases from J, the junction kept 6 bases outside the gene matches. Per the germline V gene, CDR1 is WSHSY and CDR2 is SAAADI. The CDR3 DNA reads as TGCGCCAGCAAAAAAAGGACAGGGGGCACTGAAGCTTTCTTT. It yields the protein CASKKRTGGTEAFF.

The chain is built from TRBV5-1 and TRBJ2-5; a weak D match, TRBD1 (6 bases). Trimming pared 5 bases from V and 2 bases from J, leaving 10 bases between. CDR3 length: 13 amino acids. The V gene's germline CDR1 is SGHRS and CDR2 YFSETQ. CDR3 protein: CASRRGQQETQYF. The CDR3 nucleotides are TGCGCCAGCAGAAGAGGACAGCAAGAGACCCAGTACTTC.

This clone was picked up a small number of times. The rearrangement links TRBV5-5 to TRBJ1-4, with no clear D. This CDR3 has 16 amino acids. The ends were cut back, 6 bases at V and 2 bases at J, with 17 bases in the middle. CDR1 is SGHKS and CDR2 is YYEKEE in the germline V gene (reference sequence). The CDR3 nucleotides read TGTGCCAGCACATCGGGTGTCCCGACGACTAATGAAAAACTGTTTTTT. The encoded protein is CASTSGVPTTNEKLFF.

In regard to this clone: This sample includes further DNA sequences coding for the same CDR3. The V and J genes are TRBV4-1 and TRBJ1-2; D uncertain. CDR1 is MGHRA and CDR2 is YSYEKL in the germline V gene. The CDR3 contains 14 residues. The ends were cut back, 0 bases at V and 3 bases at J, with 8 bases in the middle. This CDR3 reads CASSQDAGDYGYTF. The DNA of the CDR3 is TGCGCCAGCAGCCAAGATGCCGGGGACTATGGCTACACCTTC.